This note documents a single TCR beta chain sequence. The record originates from a study of blood T cell repertoires in COVID-19. The protocol was immunoSEQ multiplex PCR, while the TCRdb copy is restricted to in-frame clones and leaves out a portion. The sample has roughly 250,000 clones, 80% to 90% seen once; the top ten hold 2% to 3%. Unmatched junction bases numbered 0, after V lost 2 bases and J lost 4 bases. The CDR3 is 13 residues long. CDR1 and CDR2 from the germline V gene are SGHTA and FQGTGA. Sequenced sample: peripheral blood. The TCR comes from a woman between 45 and 60 years old with acute or convalescent COVID-19. The rearrangement joins TRBV7-3 to TRBJ2-5; 8 nucleotides line up with TRBD2. The chain's CDR3 is CASSLAGGETQYF. CDR3 nucleotides: TGTGCCAGCAGCTTAGCGGGGGGAGAGACCCAGTACTTC. Variable domain in full (rest from reference TRBV7-3 and TRBJ2-5): GAGVSQTPSNKVTEKGKYVELRCDPISGHTALYWYRQSLGQGPEFLIYFQGTGAADDSGLPNDRFFAVRPEGSVSTLKIQRTERGDSAVYLCASSLAGGETQYFGPGTRLLVL.